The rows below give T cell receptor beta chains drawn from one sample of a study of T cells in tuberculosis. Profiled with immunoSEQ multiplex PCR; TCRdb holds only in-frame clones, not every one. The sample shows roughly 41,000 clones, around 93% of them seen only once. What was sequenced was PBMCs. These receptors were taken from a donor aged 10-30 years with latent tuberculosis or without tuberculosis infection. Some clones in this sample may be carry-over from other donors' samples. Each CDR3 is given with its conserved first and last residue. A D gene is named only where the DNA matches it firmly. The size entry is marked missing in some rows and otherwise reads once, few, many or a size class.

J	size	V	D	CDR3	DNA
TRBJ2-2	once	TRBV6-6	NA	CASSYSGSGNTGELFF	TGTGCCAGCAGTTACTCGGGCAGCGGGAACACCGGGGAGCTGTTTTTT
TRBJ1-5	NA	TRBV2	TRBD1	CASRGTGGAQPQHF	TGTGCCAGCAGGGGGACAGGGGGCGCTCAGCCCCAGCATTTT
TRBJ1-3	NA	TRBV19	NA	CASSPPGDIISGNTIYF	TGTGCCAGTAGTCCACCAGGGGACATCATCTCTGGAAACACCATATATTTT
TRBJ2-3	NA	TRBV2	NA	CASITSGGRRADTQYF	TGTGCCAGCATTACTTCAGGGGGGCGTCGGGCAGATACGCAGTATTTT
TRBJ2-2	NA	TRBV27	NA	CASRPTGANTGELFF	TGTGCCAGCAGACCGACAGGAGCTAACACCGGGGAGCTGTTTTTT
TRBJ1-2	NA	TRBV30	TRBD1	CAWTVRTGNYGYTF	TGTGCCTGGACTGTTCGGACAGGGAACTATGGCTACACCTTC
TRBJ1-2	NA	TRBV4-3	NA	CASSQDIQGNYGYTF	TGCGCCAGCAGCCAAGATATTCAGGGCAACTATGGCTACACCTTC
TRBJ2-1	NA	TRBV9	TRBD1	CASSVRGDRLYGQFF	TGTGCCAGCAGCGTGAGGGGGGACAGGCTTTACGGGCAGTTCTTC
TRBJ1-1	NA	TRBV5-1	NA	CASSYSSGTKNTEAFF	TGCGCCAGCAGTTACTCGTCCGGGACAAAGAACACTGAAGCTTTCTTT
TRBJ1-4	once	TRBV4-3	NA	CASSQTVKYHNEKLFF	TGCGCCAGCAGCCAAACGGTGAAGTATCATAATGAAAAACTGTTTTTT
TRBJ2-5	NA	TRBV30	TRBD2	CAWTSGGIAETQYF	TGTGCCTGGACTAGCGGGGGGATAGCAGAGACCCAGTACTTC
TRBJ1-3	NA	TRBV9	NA	CASSVNGARGNTIYF	TGTGCCAGCAGCGTCAATGGGGCGCGGGGAAACACCATATATTTT
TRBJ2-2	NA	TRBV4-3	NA	CASSQGVAIRTGELFF	TGCGCCAGCAGCCAAGGGGTAGCGATTAGGACCGGGGAGCTGTTTTTT